These 22 T cell receptor beta chains came from one sample sequenced in a study of blood T cell repertoires in COVID-19. Here immunoSEQ multiplex PCR was the method, and the copy in TCRdb shows in-frame clones only, minus some. The profile covers around 190,000 clones, with 70% to 80% appearing a single time and 8.6% taken by the ten largest. Sequences were obtained from peripheral blood. The receptors derive from a woman between 50 and 59 years old with active or convalescent COVID-19.

Turning to this clone: Its ends do not fully match the called genes, so a read error is possible. This chain connects TRBV7-7 to TRBJ2-1; 7 bases align to TRBD2. CDR1 and CDR2 from the germline V gene are SSHAT and FNYEAQ (reference sequence). The CDR3 has 15 amino acids. The CDR3 DNA reads as TGTGCTAGCAGCTTAGAGCCGGGGGGCTACAATGAGCAGTTCTTC. Protein sequence: CASSLEPGGYNEQFF.

The chain joins TRBV9 to TRBJ1-2, with D hard to call. Germline V lookup: CDR1 SGDLS, CDR2 YYNGEE. The CDR3 is 13 amino acids. V was trimmed by 4 bases and J by 4 bases, leaving 11 bases between them. In nucleotides, the CDR3 is TGTGCCAGCAGCTTAACTGGTGGCTATGGCTACACCTTC. Translating it yields CASSLTGGYGYTF. Using reference TRBV9 and TRBJ1-2 for the parts outside the CDR3, the full variable domain is DSGVTQTPKHLITATGQRVTLRCSPRSGDLSVYWYQQSLDQGLQFLIQYYNGEERAKGNILERFSAQQFPDLHSELNLSSLELGDSALYFCASSLTGGYGYTFGSGTRLTVV.

The CDR3 DNA reads TGTGCCAGCACCCTCTATAGCAATCAGCCCCAGCATTTT. Its protein product is CASTLYSNQPQHF. This chain connects TRBV28 to TRBJ1-5, with no clear D. The CDR3 is 13 residues long. V was clipped by 7 bases and J by 0 bases, with 7 bases between them. Germline V gene sequence: CDR1 MDHEN, CDR2 SYDVKM.

This clone was counted a few times. The chain recombines TRBV12-3 or TRBV12-4 with TRBJ2-7; weak D call: TRBD2 (7 bases). The ends were cut back, 7 bases at V and 2 bases at J, with 12 bases in the middle. CDR3 size: 13 residues. CDR3 nucleotides: TGTGCCAGCACCGAGGGGGGGACCTACGAGCAGTACTTC. Residues: CASTEGGTYEQYF.

This chain connects TRBV2 to TRBJ1-5; no firm D call. The CDR3 runs 13 residues. V was trimmed by 4 bases and J by 9 bases, leaving 13 bases between them. Germline V gene data show CDR1 as SNHLY and CDR2 as FYNNEI. The CDR3 sequence: CASSAFGGSPQHF. CDR3 DNA: TGTGCCAGCAGTGCGTTTGGAGGATCGCCCCAGCATTTT.

This clone was seen only once. This chain joins TRBV5-1 and TRBJ2-3; 9 bases are shared with TRBD1. Germline CDR1 reads SGHRS; CDR2 reads YFSETQ. The CDR3 runs 14 residues. Trimming at V came to 3 bases and at J to 3 bases, leaving 2 bases not matched to a gene. The CDR3 region has the DNA TGCGCCAGCAGCTCTGGACAGGGGACAGATACGCAGTATTTT. Translation gives CASSSGQGTDTQYF.

The chain is built from TRBV9 and TRBJ2-3, with D perhaps matching TRBD2 (6 bases). This CDR3 spans 16 amino acids. From germline, CDR1 is SGDLS and CDR2 YYNGEE. The V end was cut by 0 bases, the J end by 2 bases, with 13 bases between. The CDR3 region is CASSVGTKINTDTQYF. The CDR3 nucleotides are TGTGCCAGCAGCGTAGGGACTAAAATTAACACAGATACGCAGTATTTT.

As for this clone: Other nucleotide sequences in the sample specify the same CDR3. The V and J genes are TRBV7-2 and TRBJ2-5; 14 bases line up with TRBD2. Germline trimming cut 5 bases from V and 2 bases from J; bases unmatched to any gene: 4. The CDR3 covers 16 residues. Germline V gene data show CDR1 as SGHTA and CDR2 as FQGNSA. CDR3 bases: TGTGCCAGCAGCCTTGGACTAGCGGGGGGTCAAGAGACCCAGTACTTC. It yields the protein CASSLGLAGGQETQYF.

The gene calls are TRBV5-5 and TRBJ2-2; 9 nucleotides match TRBD2. With V trimmed by 3 bases and J by 6 bases, 9 bases remained unmatched. The CDR3 is made up of 16 amino acids. Germline V gene sequence: CDR1 SGHKS, CDR2 YYEKEE (reference sequence). The CDR3 nucleotides read TGTGCCAGCAGCTCGAATCCGGGACTAGCCGCCGGGGAGCTGTTTTTT. Its translation: CASSSNPGLAAGELFF.

The chain couples TRBV5-1 to TRBJ2-2; 7 nucleotides match TRBD2. Germline CDR1 is SGHRS and CDR2 is YFSETQ. The CDR3 is 15 amino acids. Germline trimming cut 1 base from V and 6 bases from J; bases unmatched to any gene: 6. Here the CDR3 DNA reads TGCGCCAGCAGCTTGCTGCGCGGGAGATCCGGGGAGCTGTTTTTT. Translation: CASSLLRGRSGELFF.

This chain joins TRBV5-1 and TRBJ2-5; D is perhaps TRBD2 (6 bases). Trimming took 5 bases from V and 5 from J, leaving 13 bases between them. The CDR3 covers 13 residues. Germline lookup yields CDR1 SGHRS and CDR2 YFSETQ. DNA for the CDR3: TGCGCCAGCAGTCTGGAGGGTACCGAGACCCAGTACTTC. It yields the protein CASSLEGTETQYF.

This chain connects TRBV6-5 to TRBJ1-1; 10 bases line up with TRBD1. Germline V gives CDR1 MNHEY, CDR2 SVGAGI. V lost 7 bases, J lost 5 bases, and 7 bases stayed unmatched. The CDR3 contains 14 residues. CDR3 region: CASTRDRGGTEAFF. In DNA, the CDR3 is TGTGCCAGCACCAGGGACAGGGGCGGGACTGAAGCTTTCTTT.

The chain has TRBV5-1 and TRBJ2-7, with 12 bases identical to TRBD1. V gave up 4 bases and J gave up 7 bases; unmatched junction bases: 12. This CDR3 contains 16 residues. Germline lookup yields CDR1 SGHRS and CDR2 YFSETQ. In DNA form, the CDR3 reads TGCGCCAGCAGCATCATTTCCGGGACAGGGGGCCGAGAGCAGTACTTC. It is translated as CASSIISGTGGREQYF.

The J gene is TRBJ2-3, the V gene TRBV10-3, with D unclear. V gave up 4 bases and J gave up 0 bases, with 8 bases separating them. This CDR3 spans 14 amino acids. Germline loops: CDR1 ENHRY, CDR2 SYGVKD. As DNA, the CDR3 is TGTGCCATCAGTGGCCGGAGTAGCACAGATACGCAGTATTTT. Translated, it gives CAISGRSSTDTQYF.

The chain employs TRBV29-1 and TRBJ1-3, with a weak D call TRBD1 (6 bases). Germline V gene data show CDR1 as SQVTM and CDR2 as ANQGSEA. Trimming took 0 bases from V and 13 from J, leaving 13 bases between them. The CDR3 covers 12 residues. Written as DNA, the CDR3 is TGCAGCGTTGAAGACCAGGGGACATGGATATATTTT. This codes for CSVEDQGTWIYF.

The chain combines TRBV9 with TRBJ1-1; no firm D call. Germline V gives CDR1 SGDLS, CDR2 YYNGEE. The CDR3 covers 15 residues. Trimming left V 4 bases short and J 4 bases short, with 17 bases between. The CDR3, as DNA: TGTGCCAGCAGCCCGATGGGAGGTTGGGCCACTGAAGCTTTCTTT. Protein sequence: CASSPMGGWATEAFF.

This chain joins TRBV4-1 and TRBJ2-5, with D tentatively TRBD2 (7 bases). The CDR3 extends over 17 amino acids. Germline V CDR1 and CDR2: MGHRA, YSYEKL. The germline V and J ends were trimmed by 2 bases and 4 bases, with 20 bases remaining between them. The CDR3 spells CASSQFIAGASIETQYF. The CDR3 DNA sequence: TGCGCCAGCAGCCAATTTATCGCGGGGGCCTCGATAGAGACCCAGTACTTC.

The chain joins TRBV9 to TRBJ1-1, with D possibly being TRBD1 (6 bases). Trimming cost V 4 bases and J 3 bases, with 25 bases left between them. The CDR3 consists of 18 residues. Germline V gene data show CDR1 as SGDLS and CDR2 as YYNGEE. The CDR3 DNA follows: TGTGCCAGCAGCCCTGTCCCGGGTGGGGGCGCAGGGTACACTGAAGCTTTCTTT. It encodes CASSPVPGGGAGYTEAFF.

The genes are TRBV28 and TRBJ2-2; the match to TRBD1 covers 9 bases. Germline V CDR1 and CDR2: MDHEN, SYDVKM. With V trimmed by 3 bases and J by 6 bases, 5 bases remained unmatched. The CDR3 runs to 15 residues. DNA for the CDR3: TGTGCCAGCAGTTTGGGGACAGGGAGCCCCGGGGAGCTGTTTTTT. It encodes CASSLGTGSPGELFF.

J is TRBJ1-1 and V is TRBV5-1, with D possibly matching TRBD1 (5 bases). CDR1 is SGHRS, CDR2 YFSETQ, per germline. V dropped 4 bases and J dropped 3 bases, with 13 bases sitting between them. CDR3 length: 14 residues. The CDR3 region has the DNA TGCGCCAGCAGCCCGGGACTGGCACACACTGAAGCTTTCTTT. It translates to CASSPGLAHTEAFF.

V and J are TRBV7-2 and TRBJ2-7; 8 positions agree with TRBD2. The length of the CDR3 is 16 residues. V lost 1 base, J lost 5 bases, and 10 bases stayed unmatched. Germline V gene data show CDR1 as SGHTA and CDR2 as FQGNSA. CDR3 amino acids: CASSLVSGGYDDEQYF. CDR3 DNA sequence: TGTGCCAGCAGCTTAGTTTCGGGAGGGTACGACGACGAGCAGTACTTC.

This clone was observed once. Other DNA sequences within the sample encode an identical CDR3. The chain uses TRBV9 and TRBJ2-5, with 7 nucleotides matching TRBD2. The CDR3 covers 14 residues. CDR1 and CDR2 from the germline V gene are SGDLS and YYNGEE. The junction had 3 bases not matched to a gene; V was cut back by 0 bases and J by 4 bases. The DNA for the CDR3 is TGTGCCAGCAGCGTAGGGTCGGGAGGAGAGACCCAGTACTTC. Its translation: CASSVGSGGETQYF.